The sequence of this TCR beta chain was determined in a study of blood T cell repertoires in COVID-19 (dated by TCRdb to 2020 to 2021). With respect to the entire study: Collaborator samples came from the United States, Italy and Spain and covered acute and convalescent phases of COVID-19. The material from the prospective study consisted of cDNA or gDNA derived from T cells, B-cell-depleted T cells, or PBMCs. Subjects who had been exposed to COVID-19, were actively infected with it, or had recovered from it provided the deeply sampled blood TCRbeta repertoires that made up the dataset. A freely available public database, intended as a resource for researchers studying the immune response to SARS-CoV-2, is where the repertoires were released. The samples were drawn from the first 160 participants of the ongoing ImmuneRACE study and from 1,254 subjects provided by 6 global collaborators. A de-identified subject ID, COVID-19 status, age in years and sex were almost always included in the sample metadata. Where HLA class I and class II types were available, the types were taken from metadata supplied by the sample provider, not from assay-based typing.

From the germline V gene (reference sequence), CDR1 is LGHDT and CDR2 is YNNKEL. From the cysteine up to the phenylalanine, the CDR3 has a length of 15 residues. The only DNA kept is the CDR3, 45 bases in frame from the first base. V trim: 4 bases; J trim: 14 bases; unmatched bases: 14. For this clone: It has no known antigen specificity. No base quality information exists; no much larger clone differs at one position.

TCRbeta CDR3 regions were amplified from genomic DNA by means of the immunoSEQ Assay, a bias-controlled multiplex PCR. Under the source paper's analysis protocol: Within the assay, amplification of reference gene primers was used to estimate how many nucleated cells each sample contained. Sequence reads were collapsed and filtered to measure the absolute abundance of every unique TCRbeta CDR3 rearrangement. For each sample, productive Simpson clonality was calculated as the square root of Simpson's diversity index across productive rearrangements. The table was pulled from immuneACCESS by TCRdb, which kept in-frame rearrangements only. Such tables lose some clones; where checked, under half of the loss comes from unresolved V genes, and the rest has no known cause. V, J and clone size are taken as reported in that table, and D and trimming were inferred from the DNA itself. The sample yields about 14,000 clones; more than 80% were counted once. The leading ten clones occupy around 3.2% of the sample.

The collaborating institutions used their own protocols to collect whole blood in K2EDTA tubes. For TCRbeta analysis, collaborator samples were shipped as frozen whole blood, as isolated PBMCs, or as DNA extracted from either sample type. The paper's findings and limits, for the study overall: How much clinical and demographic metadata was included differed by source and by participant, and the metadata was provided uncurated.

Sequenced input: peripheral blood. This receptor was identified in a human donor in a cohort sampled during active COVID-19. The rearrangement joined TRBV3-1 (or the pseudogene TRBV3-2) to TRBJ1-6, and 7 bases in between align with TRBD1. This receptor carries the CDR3 CASSRRGQSVGSLHF. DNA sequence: TGTGCCAGCAGCCGCCGGGGACAGTCGGTAGGGTCCCTCCACTTT.